These 8 T cell receptor beta chains came from one sample sequenced in a study of blood T cell repertoires in COVID-19. The assay was immunoSEQ multiplex PCR, and TCRdb's table has in-frame clones only and misses some. The sample shows about 52,000 clones, about 83% of them seen only once. Sequencing was done on a sample of peripheral blood. The receptors were sampled from a man between 65 and 85 years old with active COVID-19.

J is TRBJ1-3 and V is TRBV18; the D gene is possibly TRBD1 (5 bases). Germline loops: CDR1 KGHSH, CDR2 LQKENI. The CDR3 runs 13 residues. Trimming removed 2 bases from V and 8 bases from J, with 10 bases in between. The CDR3 sequence is CASSPGARDTIYF. In nucleotides, the CDR3 is TGTGCCAGCTCACCAGGAGCCAGGGACACCATATATTTT.

This clone was recorded only once. The chain carries TRBV18 and TRBJ2-3, with a tentative D call TRBD1 (6 bases). The length of the CDR3 is 14 residues. CDR1 is KGHSH, CDR2 LQKENI, per germline. Trimming shortened V by 3 bases and J by 0 bases, and 7 bases separated the two germline ends. The CDR3 DNA is TGTGCCAGCTCACCGGGACAAAGCACAGATACGCAGTATTTT. Translating it yields CASSPGQSTDTQYF.

This CDR3 reads CASSRSSGAGQETQYF. In DNA form, the CDR3 reads TGTGCCAGCAGCCGATCCTCCGGGGCGGGGCAAGAGACCCAGTACTTC. This chain joins TRBV4-2 and TRBJ2-5; D perhaps matches TRBD2 (6 bases). Germline-derived CDR1 and CDR2 are LGHNA and YNFKEQ. The CDR3 length is 16 residues. Trimming removed 4 bases at V and 2 bases at J, with 17 bases between.

This chain connects TRBV27 to TRBJ1-1; D gene uncertain. The germline gives CDR1 MNHEY, CDR2 SMNVEV (reference sequence). The ends were cut back, 3 bases at V and 6 bases at J, with 11 bases in the middle. CDR3 length: 13 amino acids. The CDR3 sequence: CASSFHGLSEAFF. The DNA for the CDR3 is TGTGCCAGCAGTTTTCACGGTTTGTCTGAAGCTTTCTTT.

The chain uses TRBV19 and TRBJ1-2, with D unresolved. The CDR3 is 11 residues long. In germline, CDR1 is LNHDA, CDR2 SQIVND (reference sequence). The ends were cut back, 7 bases at V and 8 bases at J, with 11 bases in the middle. The CDR3, as DNA: TGTGCCAGTAACCCCGGGTGGGGCTACACCTTC. This encodes CASNPGWGYTF.

The chain uses TRBV18 and TRBJ2-5; TRBD1 matches at 8 bases. The germline gives CDR1 KGHSH, CDR2 LQKENI. The CDR3 sequence is 13 residues long. The J segment lost 3 bases and the V segment lost 4 bases, leaving 1 base of the junction unmatched. CDR3 in DNA: TGTGCCAGCTCACGGGGACAGGAAGAGACCCAGTACTTC. It yields the protein CASSRGQEETQYF.

This clone appeared a single time. CDR3 protein: CAISEIGSREKLFF. Written as DNA, the CDR3 is TGTGCCATCAGTGAGATCGGGTCCCGTGAAAAACTGTTTTTT. This sequence joins TRBV10-3 and TRBJ1-4; D is uncertain. With 2 bases removed from V and 7 bases from J, the gap between germline ends came to 11 bases. Looked up from germline, CDR1 is ENHRY and CDR2 is SYGVKD. The CDR3 loop spans 14 amino acids.

This clone occurred once. The rearrangement links TRBV4-3 to TRBJ2-1; 10 nucleotides agree with TRBD1. Trimming cost V 0 bases and J 12 bases; bases outside gene matches: 14. CDR1 and CDR2 from the germline V gene are LGHNA and YSLEER. The CDR3 loop spans 17 amino acids. The DNA for the CDR3 is TGCGCCAGCAGCCAAGACTACGCCGGGACAGGGGTGGTTGGGCAGTTCTTC. It specifies CASSQDYAGTGVVGQFF.